Listed below are T cell receptor beta chains from one sample, sequenced in a study of T cell responses to AZD1222 COVID-19 vaccine. Only in-frame clones appear in the TCRdb table, and some are missing; sequencing was by immunoSEQ multiplex PCR. The sample consists of 120,000 to 150,000 clones, 91% of them appearing once. This sample comprised peripheral blood, obtained on day 0 of AZD1222 vaccination. The receptors stem from an adult in good health. The CDR3 runs from the conserved cysteine through the conserved F or W. Each record gives: CDR3 protein, J gene, V gene.

CDR3: CASSDSPSGDTGELFF
J: TRBJ2-2
V: TRBV6-4

CDR3: CASSLGIPGADYGYTF
J: TRBJ1-2
V: TRBV7-4

CDR3: CASSSGFGSLYGYTF
J: TRBJ1-2
V: TRBV11-3

CDR3: CASSSPYRQGVGRSPLHF
J: TRBJ1-6
V: TRBV27

CDR3: CASSPQSGVSYNEQFF
J: NA
V: TRBV7-3

CDR3: CASSYGQGYETQYF
J: TRBJ2-5
V: TRBV7-2

CDR3: CASKKTATDTQYF
J: TRBJ2-3
V: TRBV3-1/TRBV3-2

CDR3: CASSLAANEKLFF
J: TRBJ1-4
V: TRBV5-1

CDR3: CASSFDTNYGYTF
J: TRBJ1-2
V: TRBV11-3

CDR3: CASSLGGQGIYEQYF
J: TRBJ2-7
V: TRBV7-8

CDR3: CASRSDRGDTEAFF
J: TRBJ1-1
V: TRBV7-9

CDR3: CASSFLQKNTEAFF
J: TRBJ1-1
V: TRBV28

CDR3: CASSFGRGRAQYF
J: TRBJ2-3
V: TRBV27

CDR3: CATSDPRGSGNTIYF
J: TRBJ1-3
V: TRBV24-1

CDR3: CASSGGRYEQYF
J: TRBJ2-7
V: TRBV7-9

CDR3: CASSQVSENEKLFF
J: TRBJ1-4
V: TRBV3-1/TRBV3-2

CDR3: CAGTTGSEQYF
J: TRBJ2-7
V: TRBV30

CDR3: CASSYSTAYEQYF
J: TRBJ2-7
V: TRBV6-6

CDR3: CAVKAGADEQYF
J: TRBJ2-7
V: TRBV10-3

CDR3: CASSQEGRFSGNTIYF
J: TRBJ1-3
V: TRBV3-1/TRBV3-2

CDR3: CASSRARTGMDADTQYF
J: TRBJ2-3
V: TRBV5-4

CDR3: CASSLGTSRNEQFF
J: TRBJ2-1
V: TRBV6-5

CDR3: CASSLLRQIYNEQFF
J: TRBJ2-1
V: TRBV28

CDR3: CATSTRQRSKNIQYF
J: TRBJ2-4
V: TRBV15

CDR3: CASTHRTGGNGELFF
J: TRBJ2-2
V: TRBV27

CDR3: CASSPQGSDQPQHF
J: TRBJ1-5
V: TRBV18

CDR3: CASTPTSGMSGELFF
J: TRBJ2-2
V: TRBV2

CDR3: CASSRDGRWETQYF
J: TRBJ2-5
V: TRBV9

CDR3: CASSSQKGSGNTIYF
J: TRBJ1-3
V: TRBV9

CDR3: CASSTTGAADEQYF
J: TRBJ2-7
V: TRBV19

CDR3: CASSLGIWTSGAYEQYF
J: TRBJ2-7
V: TRBV7-8

CDR3: CASSPLDFSYEQYF
J: TRBJ2-7
V: TRBV6-5

CDR3: CASSAGGSTDTQYF
J: TRBJ2-3
V: TRBV9

CDR3: CASTRDRGEGYTF
J: TRBJ1-2
V: TRBV2

CDR3: CASSPNRGGTEAFF
J: TRBJ1-1
V: TRBV5-1

CDR3: CASSHSWGTAPGYTF
J: TRBJ1-2
V: TRBV14

CDR3: CASSSEAYEQYF
J: TRBJ2-7
V: TRBV11-2

CDR3: CAIGGPGELFF
J: TRBJ2-2
V: TRBV2

CDR3: CASSPGTAYGYTF
J: TRBJ1-2
V: TRBV7-6

CDR3: CASSSGNIVETQYF
J: TRBJ2-5
V: TRBV9

CDR3: CASRGPNTGELFF
J: TRBJ2-2
V: TRBV11-3

CDR3: CSVVGATTSGRAGWAGELFF
J: TRBJ2-2
V: TRBV29-1